This T cell receptor (beta chain) originates from a study of blood T cell repertoires in COVID-19. Study overall: Collection of acute and convalescent COVID-19 samples took place in the United States, Italy and Spain. T cells, B-cell-depleted T cells, or PBMCs supplied cDNA or gDNA.

How the authors handled the data: Researchers report that nucleated cell counts were estimated from reference gene primer amplification. TCRdb's copy holds only in-frame clones and misses some; the assay was immunoSEQ multiplex PCR. The V and J calls and the clone size are those of that table, but D and trimming were determined from the DNA. The data hold about 180,000 clones, with approximately 86% observed a single time. Germline V CDR1 and CDR2: SGHNT, YENEEA. The CDR3 consists of 15 residues. After removal of 5 bases from V and 3 bases from J, the junction contained 6 bases not matched to a gene.

This sequence originates from a woman aged 25 to 45 with active or convalescent COVID-19. The sequenced sample consisted of peripheral blood. The chain couples TRBV11-3 to TRBJ2-5; 10 positions match TRBD2. In DNA form, the CDR3 reads TGTGCCAGCAGCCACGTAGCGGGGGGAGAAGAGACCCAGTACTTC. This translates into CASSHVAGGEETQYF.